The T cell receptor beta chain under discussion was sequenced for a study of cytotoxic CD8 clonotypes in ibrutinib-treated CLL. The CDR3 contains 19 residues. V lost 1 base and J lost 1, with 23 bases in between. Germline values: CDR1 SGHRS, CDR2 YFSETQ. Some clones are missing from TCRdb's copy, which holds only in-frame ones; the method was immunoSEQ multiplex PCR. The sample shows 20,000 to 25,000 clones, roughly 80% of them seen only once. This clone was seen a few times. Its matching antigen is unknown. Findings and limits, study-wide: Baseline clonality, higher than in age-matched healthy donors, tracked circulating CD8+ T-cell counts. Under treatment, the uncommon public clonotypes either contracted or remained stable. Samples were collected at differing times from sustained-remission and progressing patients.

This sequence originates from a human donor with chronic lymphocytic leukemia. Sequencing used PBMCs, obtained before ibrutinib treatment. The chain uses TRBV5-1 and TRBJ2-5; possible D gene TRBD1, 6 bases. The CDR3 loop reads CASSLSHGASGQGQETQYF. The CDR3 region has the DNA TGCGCCAGCAGCTTGTCCCATGGGGCTTCGGGACAAGGCCAAGAGACCCAGTACTTC.